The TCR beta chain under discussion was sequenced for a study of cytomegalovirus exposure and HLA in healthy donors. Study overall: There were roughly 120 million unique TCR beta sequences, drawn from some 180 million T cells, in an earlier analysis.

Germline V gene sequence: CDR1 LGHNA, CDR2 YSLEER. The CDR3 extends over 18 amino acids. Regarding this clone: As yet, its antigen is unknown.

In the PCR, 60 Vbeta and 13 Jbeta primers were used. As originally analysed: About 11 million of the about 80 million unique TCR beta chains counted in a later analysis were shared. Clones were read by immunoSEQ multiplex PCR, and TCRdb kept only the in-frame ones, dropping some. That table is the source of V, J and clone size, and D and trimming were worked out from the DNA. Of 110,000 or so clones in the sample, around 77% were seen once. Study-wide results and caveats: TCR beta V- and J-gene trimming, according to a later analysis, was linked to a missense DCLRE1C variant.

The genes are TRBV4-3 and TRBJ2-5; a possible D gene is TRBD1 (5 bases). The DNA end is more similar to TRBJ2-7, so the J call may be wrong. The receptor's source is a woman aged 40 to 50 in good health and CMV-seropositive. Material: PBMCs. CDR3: CASSQVSRVGYQSYEQYF. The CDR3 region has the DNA TGCGCCAGCAGCCAAGTGAGCAGGGTTGGATATCAGTCCTACGAGCAGTACTTC.